The present entry profiles one T cell receptor beta chain with its context. These data come from a study of TIL therapy for anti-PD-1-resistant metastatic lung cancer. Overall study context: Half of patients were current or former smokers.

CDR3 length: 16 amino acids. Trimming shortened V by 7 bases and J by 0 bases, and 16 bases separated the two germline ends. In germline, CDR1 is SGHTA, CDR2 FQGNSA. The time point is: pre-treatment sample, taken before nivolumab and TIL therapy. This was the immunoSEQ v3 assay. TCRdb's copy holds only in-frame clones and misses some; the assay was immunoSEQ multiplex PCR. The sample yields about 60,000 clones, roughly 84% seen once. Material: blood, obtained at baseline. This receptor was identified in a person aged 25-80 years with non-small cell lung cancer. The rearrangement joins TRBV7-2 to TRBJ2-1, with unresolved D. CDR3 nucleotides: TGTGCCAGCACCCCTCCTCTGCGCGGCTCCTACAATGAGCAGTTCTTC. Protein sequence: CASTPPLRGSYNEQFF. Combining the CDR3 with reference TRBV7-2 and TRBJ2-1 gives the whole variable domain GAGVSQSPSNKVTEKGKDVELRCDPISGHTALYWYRQSLGQGLEFLIYFQGNSAPDKSGLPSDRFSAERTGGSVSTLTIQRTQQEDSAVYLCASTPPLRGSYNEQFFGPGTRLTVL.